This T cell receptor beta chain was observed in a study of beta chain features in type 1 diabetes. All of the isolated RNA was reverse transcribed, so expressed TCRB transcripts were sequenced. Sequenced by immunoSEQ multiplex PCR; TCRdb stores in-frame clones only, minus some. In the table there are over 100,000 clones, 40% of which are singletons. Germline lookup yields CDR1 SGHNT and CDR2 YYREEE (reference sequence). The CDR3 runs 17 residues. This TCR was sampled from a woman under 30 in good health. Material: stem cell memory CD4+ T cells from blood. This chain uses TRBV5-4 with TRBJ2-5; 8 bases match TRBD2. The DNA end is a closer match to TRBJ2-7, so the J assignment may be wrong. The CDR3 is CASSLVRLAGEYYEQYF. Here the CDR3 DNA reads TGTGCCAGCAGCTTGGTTCGCCTAGCGGGCGAGTACTACGAGCAGTACTTC.